This record concerns one T cell receptor (beta chain) sequence. The CDR3 has 13 residues. CDR1 is SGDLS and CDR2 is YYNGEE in the germline V gene. Trimming left V 1 base short and J 0 bases short, with 4 bases between. In the study's own analysis: Using reference gene primer amplification, nucleated cell counts were estimated. This table comes from immunoSEQ multiplex PCR, and its TCRdb copy is limited to in-frame clones, with some not included. V, J and clone size are taken as reported in that table, and D and trimming were inferred from the DNA itself. There are about 120,000 clones in the sample; approximately 90% occur only once, and about 1.5% lies in the top ten. This entry is derived from a study of blood T cell repertoires in COVID-19. Study at large: Acute and convalescent COVID-19 specimens originated in the United States, Italy and Spain. T cells, B-cell-depleted T cells, or PBMCs supplied cDNA or gDNA.

This TCR was recovered from a human donor in a cohort sampled during active COVID-19. The specimen was peripheral blood. This chain links TRBV9 with TRBJ1-1, with D unresolved. This CDR3 is CASSVRVNTEAFF. The CDR3, as DNA: TGTGCCAGCAGCGTACGTGTGAACACTGAAGCTTTCTTT.